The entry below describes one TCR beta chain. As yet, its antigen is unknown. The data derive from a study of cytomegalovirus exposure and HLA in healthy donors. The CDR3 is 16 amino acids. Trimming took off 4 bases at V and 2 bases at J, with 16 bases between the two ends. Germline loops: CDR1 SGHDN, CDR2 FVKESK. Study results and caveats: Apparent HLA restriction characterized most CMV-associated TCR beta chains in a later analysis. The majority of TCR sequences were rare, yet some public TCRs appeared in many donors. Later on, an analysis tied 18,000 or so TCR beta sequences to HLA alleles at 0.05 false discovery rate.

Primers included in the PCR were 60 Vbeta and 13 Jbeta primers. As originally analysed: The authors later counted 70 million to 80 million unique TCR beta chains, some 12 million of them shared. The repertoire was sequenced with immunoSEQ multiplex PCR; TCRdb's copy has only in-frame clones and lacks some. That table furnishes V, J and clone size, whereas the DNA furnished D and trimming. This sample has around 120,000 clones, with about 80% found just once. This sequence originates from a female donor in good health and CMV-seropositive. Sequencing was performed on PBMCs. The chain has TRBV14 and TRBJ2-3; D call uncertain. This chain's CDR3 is CASSPASVEFTDTQYF. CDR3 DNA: TGTGCCAGCAGCCCGGCCAGCGTAGAATTCACAGATACGCAGTATTTT.